These 4 T cell receptor beta chains were sequenced from one sample in a study of T cell responses to AZD1222 COVID-19 vaccine. The assay was immunoSEQ multiplex PCR, and TCRdb's table has in-frame clones only and misses some. The data contain over 150,000 clones, about nine tenths of them singletons. Source: peripheral blood, taken on day 0 of AZD1222 vaccination. These TCRs come from an adult in good health.

This chain connects TRBV3-1 (or the pseudogene TRBV3-2) to TRBJ1-6; D might be TRBD1 (5 bases). Germline assignment: CDR1 LGHDT and CDR2 YNNKEL (reference sequence). V was clipped by 0 bases and J by 6 bases, with 18 bases between them. The CDR3 loop spans 18 amino acids. CDR3 loop: CASSQDLARGASNSPLHF. CDR3 sequence (DNA): TGTGCCAGCAGCCAAGATCTGGCGAGAGGGGCCTCTAATTCACCCCTCCACTTT.

V usage is TRBV9 and J usage is TRBJ2-5; D is unclear. V lost 4 bases to trimming and J lost 3 bases, with 34 bases between them. The germline V gene encodes CDR1 SGDLS and CDR2 YYNGEE. The CDR3 contains 21 residues. In nucleotides, the CDR3 is TGTGCCAGCAGCCCCGAGGCCGTGAGTAGGGCGGCTAGTATCTTCAAAGAGACCCAGTACTTC. It translates to CASSPEAVSRAASIFKETQYF. The full variable domain, in which reference TRBV9 and TRBJ2-5 provide the parts outside the CDR3, is DSGVTQTPKHLITATGQRVTLRCSPRSGDLSVYWYQQSLDQGLQFLIQYYNGEERAKGNILERFSAQQFPDLHSELNLSSLELGDSALYFCASSPEAVSRAASIFKETQYFGPGTRLLVL.

V gene TRBV14 combines with J gene TRBJ1-6; D might be TRBD1 (6 bases). The CDR3 has 15 residues. V lost 4 bases and J lost 4, with 11 bases in between. Germline loops: CDR1 SGHDN, CDR2 FVKESK. In DNA form, the CDR3 reads TGTGCCAGCAGCCTAGGGGGTCAGTATAATTCACCCCTCCACTTT. Its translation is CASSLGGQYNSPLHF.

The V and J genes are TRBV7-9 and TRBJ1-2, with D unclear. V shed 5 bases and J shed 0 bases, with 13 bases lying between them. CDR3 length: 15 residues. Germline V gene data show CDR1 as SEHNR and CDR2 as FQNEAQ (reference sequence). The CDR3 region is CASSAVGTANYGYTF. The DNA for the CDR3 is TGTGCCAGCAGCGCCGTGGGAACCGCTAACTATGGCTACACCTTC.